One sample yielded the 13 T cell receptor beta chains listed below, sequenced in a study of identifying expanded T cells in peripheral blood. Profiling relied on immunoSEQ multiplex PCR, and the TCRdb table lists in-frame clones only, not all of them. Of 90,000 to 120,000 clones in the sample, 75% to 90% were seen once. Sequencing was performed on blood. Receptor source: a person aged 18 to 75 in good health.

This chain links TRBV7-8 with TRBJ1-1; D ambiguous. Germline CDR1 reads SGHVS; CDR2 reads FQNEAQ. The CDR3 runs 14 residues. Trimming cost V 3 bases and J 4 bases, with 12 bases left between them. The CDR3 DNA reads as TGTGCCAGCAGCTTTGACGGCCCCCCCACTGAAGCTTTCTTT. This translates into CASSFDGPPTEAFF.

The rearrangement joins TRBV4-2 to TRBJ2-1; 11 nucleotides line up with TRBD2. Germline CDR1 reads LGHNA; CDR2 reads YNFKEQ. V shed 5 bases, J shed 8 bases, and the junction held 8 bases outside the gene matches. The CDR3 length is 15 residues. CDR3 residues: CASSSPVGLADEQFF. The CDR3 nucleotides are TGTGCCAGCAGCAGCCCGGTGGGACTAGCGGATGAGCAGTTCTTC.

Here the CDR3 reads CASRSNPRARYNSPLHF. The CDR3 nucleotides are TGTGCCAGCCGCTCCAACCCCAGGGCCAGGTATAATTCACCCCTCCACTTT. This chain joins TRBV27 and TRBJ1-6, with a weak D call TRBD1 (5 bases). Trimming pared 8 bases from V and 4 bases from J, leaving 21 bases between. This CDR3 has 17 residues. The germline gives CDR1 MNHEY, CDR2 SMNVEV (reference sequence).

This clone turned up a few times. Within the sample, other DNA sequences also encode this same CDR3. The genes are TRBV6-5 and TRBJ2-2, with 7 bases that match TRBD1. Trimming removed 6 bases from V and 4 bases from J; junction bases left unmatched: 5. The CDR3 runs to 14 residues. The germline CDR1 and CDR2 sequences are MNHEY and SVGAGI. The CDR3 region has the DNA TGTGCCAGCAGCCCGACAGGGACCACCGGGGAGCTGTTTTTT. The encoded protein is CASSPTGTTGELFF.

This clone has only one observation. The chain links TRBV6-5 to TRBJ1-6; D remains ambiguous. The CDR3 contains 13 residues. The V end lost 5 bases, the J end lost 10 bases, and 12 bases lay between the germline ends. Germline loops: CDR1 MNHEY, CDR2 SVGAGI. CDR3 region: CASSERGSSPLHF. For the CDR3, the DNA is TGTGCCAGCAGTGAACGAGGGAGCTCACCCCTCCACTTT.

V is TRBV7-2 and J is TRBJ2-7, with D possibly being TRBD2 (7 bases). The length of the CDR3 is 14 residues. Looked up from germline, CDR1 is SGHTA and CDR2 is FQGNSA. V lost 5 bases and J 1 base, leaving 12 bases between the germline ends. This chain's CDR3 is CASSRGAESYEQYF. The CDR3 nucleotides read TGTGCCAGCAGCCGGGGGGCGGAATCCTACGAGCAGTACTTC.

The V gene is TRBV9, the J gene TRBJ2-3; D is unclear. CDR3 length equals 13 residues. V lost 7 bases to trimming and J lost 4 bases, with 13 bases between them. The germline CDR1 and CDR2 sequences are SGDLS and YYNGEE. CDR3 amino acids: CASGQEFPDTQYF. The CDR3 DNA reads as TGTGCCAGCGGCCAGGAGTTCCCAGATACGCAGTATTTT.

The rearrangement joins TRBV7-8 to TRBJ2-1, with D perhaps given as TRBD1 or TRBD2 (6 bases each). The germline V gene encodes CDR1 SGHVS and CDR2 FQNEAQ. The CDR3 has 16 residues. V was shortened by 5 bases and J by 9 bases, with 23 bases between the two germline ends. This chain's CDR3 is CASSTGEVGAGAEQFF. Written as DNA, the CDR3 is TGTGCCAGCAGCACGGGGGAAGTGGGGGCCGGGGCTGAGCAGTTCTTC.

In DNA, the CDR3 is TGTGCCAGCTCACCCCCGGGACAGGGGGCGGCTAATGAAAAACTGTTTTTT. Its protein is CASSPPGQGAANEKLFF. The chain links TRBV18 to TRBJ1-4, with 12 nucleotides matching TRBD1. Germline loops: CDR1 KGHSH, CDR2 LQKENI. This CDR3 is built from 17 residues. The ends lost 3 bases at V and 3 bases at J; junction bases unmatched: 5. The complete variable domain, with remaining parts taken from reference TRBV18 and TRBJ1-4, reads NAGVMQNPRHLVRRRGQEARLRCSPMKGHSHVYWYRQLPEEGLKFMVYLQKENIIDESGMPKERFSAEFPKEGPSILRIQQVVRGDSAAYFCASSPPGQGAANEKLFFGSGTQLSVL.

This sequence joins TRBV5-5 and TRBJ2-7; 8 bases are shared with TRBD2. V dropped 1 base and J dropped 6; count of bases not matched to a gene: 3. The CDR3 is 13 residues long. Germline assignment: CDR1 SGHKS and CDR2 YYEKEE (reference sequence). The CDR3 region has the DNA TGTGCCAGCAGCTTGTGGGCGGGGGGCGAGCAGTACTTC. This sequence encodes CASSLWAGGEQYF.

The J gene is TRBJ1-5, the V gene TRBV4-2; D uncertain. Per the germline V gene, CDR1 is LGHNA and CDR2 is YNFKEQ. V was cut by 4 bases and J by 5 bases, with 18 bases left in between. The CDR3 has 16 residues. CDR3 amino acids: CASSPYYEVMDQPQHF. The CDR3 nucleotides are TGTGCCAGCAGCCCCTACTACGAGGTAATGGATCAGCCCCAGCATTTT.

This clone was picked up a small number of times. V and J are TRBV18 and TRBJ1-1, with D perhaps matching TRBD1 (6 bases). CDR3 size: 14 residues. Germline values: CDR1 KGHSH, CDR2 LQKENI. The V and J ends lost 8 bases and 3 bases respectively, with 16 bases between them. The DNA of the CDR3 is TGTGCCAGCGCGGAGCCAGGGGAATACACTGAAGCTTTCTTT. It encodes CASAEPGEYTEAFF.

The CDR3 loop reads CASSPRGNSNQPQHF. DNA for the CDR3: TGTGCCAGCAGTCCTCGGGGTAATAGCAATCAGCCCCAGCATTTT. The rearrangement links TRBV6-5 to TRBJ1-5; D unresolved. The CDR3 spans 15 residues. V was clipped by 5 bases and J by 0 bases, with 11 bases between them. Germline V CDR1 and CDR2: MNHEY, SVGAGI.